Each of the 29 T cell receptor beta chains below was sequenced from the same sample in a study of vaccination effects on CD4 cells after COVID-19. These receptors are not linked to any known antigen. Here immunoSEQ multiplex PCR was the method, and the copy in TCRdb shows in-frame clones only, minus some. This sample carries some 70,000 clones, approximately 82% of them seen once, and the ten largest clones take 0.95% to 1.5%. CD4+ T cells specific for antigen were expanded with viral peptide pools by the ViraFEST assay before sequencing. Following 10 days of culture, CD4+ T cells were isolated. Of the BNT162b2 and mRNA-1273 vaccines, participants received two doses of one or the other. Sequencing was performed on CD4+ T cells from PBMCs cultured with HCoV-229E spike peptides, taken after COVID-19 vaccination. These receptors all stem from a human donor who received a COVID-19 vaccine.

This chain uses TRBV6-1 with TRBJ2-7; D tentatively reads TRBD1 or TRBD2 (5 bases each). Germline CDR1 is MNHNS and CDR2 is SASEGT. This CDR3 has 15 residues. V lost 3 bases, J lost 3 bases, and 15 bases lay in between. The CDR3 coding sequence is TGTGCCAGCAGTGAGGGCCCAGGGACCCACTACGAGCAGTACGTC. Its translation is CASSEGPGTHYEQYV.

The CDR3 coding sequence is TGTGCCAGCAGCCAGGGGACAGGGAGGAATCAGCCCCAGCATTTT. The encoded protein is CASSQGTGRNQPQHF. The rearrangement links TRBV3-1 (or the pseudogene TRBV3-2) to TRBJ1-5; TRBD1 aligns across 9 bases. With V trimmed by 3 bases and J by 4 bases, 4 bases remained unmatched. This CDR3 is 15 amino acids long. Germline CDR1 reads LGHDT; CDR2 reads YNNKEL (reference sequence).

The chain combines TRBV29-1 with TRBJ1-2; tentatively, D is TRBD1 (5 bases). The V and J ends lost 4 bases and 0 bases respectively, with 12 bases between them. The CDR3 runs 14 residues. Germline CDR1 and CDR2: SQVTM and ANQGSEA. CDR3 bases: TGCAGCGTTGTGGGGGGGTTGCCTAACTATGGCTACACCTTC. Encoded protein: CSVVGGLPNYGYTF.

The V gene is TRBV7-7, the J gene TRBJ2-2, with D perhaps matching TRBD1 (5 bases). The V end lost 5 bases, the J end lost 1 base, and 8 bases lay between the germline ends. The CDR3 spans 14 residues. Germline V CDR1 and CDR2: SSHAT, FNYEAQ (reference sequence). The CDR3 nucleotides are TGTGCCAGCAGCCCGCAGGGGAACACCGGGGAGCTGTTTTTT. Protein sequence: CASSPQGNTGELFF.

V gene TRBV5-1 combines with J gene TRBJ2-5; D is ambiguous. Germline loops: CDR1 SGHRS, CDR2 YFSETQ. Trimming removed 1 base at V and 2 bases at J, with 12 bases between. There are 15 residues in the CDR3. CDR3 bases: TGCGCCAGCAGCTTGTTCGAGGCCGGACAAGAGACCCAGTACTTC. Translated, it gives CASSLFEAGQETQYF.

At least ten counts were recorded for this clone. The chain employs TRBV18 and TRBJ1-6; 8 bases fit TRBD1. After removal of 5 bases from V and 10 bases from J, the junction contained 7 bases not matched to a gene. Germline V gene data show CDR1 as KGHSH and CDR2 as LQKENI. The CDR3 is 14 residues long. The CDR3 DNA is TGTGCCAGCTCATCGACAGGGGATCGGTCACCCCTCCACTTT. Translated: CASSSTGDRSPLHF.

This clone came up a few times. The V call is TRBV6-5, the J call TRBJ1-1; D is unclear. Germline values: CDR1 MNHEY, CDR2 SVGAGI. Trimming took off 3 bases at V and 5 bases at J, with 16 bases between the two ends. CDR3 length: 15 amino acids. CDR3 amino acids: CASSYSHELETEAFF. The CDR3 bases are TGTGCCAGCAGTTATAGTCATGAGTTGGAGACTGAAGCTTTCTTT.

The chain links TRBV5-8 to TRBJ1-2; D is possibly TRBD1 (6 bases). The CDR3 contains 15 residues. In germline, CDR1 is SGHTS, CDR2 YDEGEE. V was clipped by 4 bases and J by 3 bases, with 16 bases between them. As DNA, the CDR3 is TGTGCCAGCAGCCGAGAGGGGGGCGCCGACTATGGCTACACCTTC. Translation: CASSREGGADYGYTF. Supplemented by reference TRBV5-8 and TRBJ1-2, the full variable domain reads EAGVTQSPTHLIKTRGQQATLRCSPISGHTSVYWYQQALGLGLQFLLWYDEGEERNRGNFPPRFSGRQFPNYSSELNVNALELEDSALYLCASSREGGADYGYTFGSGTRLTVV.

V usage is TRBV5-1 and J usage is TRBJ1-6; D is possibly TRBD1 (5 bases). The CDR3 sequence is 14 residues long. V lost 3 bases, J lost 8 bases, and 12 bases lay in between. Looked up from germline, CDR1 is SGHRS and CDR2 is YFSETQ. The CDR3 coding sequence is TGCGCCAGCAGCTATCGGGGAGGGGATTCACCCCTCCACTTT. This sequence encodes CASSYRGGDSPLHF.

The rearrangement joins TRBV10-1 to TRBJ2-2; TRBD2 is a possible D gene (6 bases). The CDR3 loop spans 17 amino acids. Deletions cut 0 bases from V and 5 bases from J, with 16 bases between. CDR1 is WNHNN, CDR2 SYGVQD, per germline (reference sequence). The CDR3 is CASSESIGRSGTGELFF. CDR3 DNA sequence: TGCGCCAGCAGTGAGTCGATCGGACGGAGCGGGACCGGGGAGCTGTTTTTT.

The CDR3 loop reads CASSFPTNTEAFF. The CDR3 nucleotides are TGTGCCAGCAGCTTCCCGACGAACACTGAAGCTTTCTTT. J is TRBJ1-1 and V is TRBV11-2; D is undetermined. Trimming pared 3 bases from V and 1 base from J, leaving 6 bases between. There are 13 residues in the CDR3. Germline-derived CDR1 and CDR2 are SGHAT and FQNNGV.

V gene TRBV15 combines with J gene TRBJ1-4, with D tentatively TRBD1 (6 bases). The V and J ends lost 0 bases and 4 bases respectively, with 9 bases between them. The CDR3 is 15 residues long. CDR1 is LNHNV and CDR2 is YYDKDF in the germline V gene (reference sequence). As DNA, the CDR3 is TGTGCCACCAGCAGAGATGCAGGGGATAATGAAAAACTGTTTTTT. Encoded protein: CATSRDAGDNEKLFF. Drawing the rest from reference TRBV15 and TRBJ1-4, the complete variable domain is DAMVIQNPRYQVTQFGKPVTLSCSQTLNHNVMYWYQQKSSQAPKLLFHYYDKDFNNEADTPDNFQSRRPNTSFCFLDIRSPGLGDTAMYLCATSRDAGDNEKLFFGSGTQLSVL.

The rearrangement links TRBV30 to TRBJ2-3; D is possibly TRBD2 (5 bases). The CDR3 runs 15 residues. Germline values: CDR1 GTSNPN, CDR2 SVGIG (reference sequence). V was pared by 4 bases and J by 0 bases, with 14 bases between. This CDR3 reads CAWIVFGGSTDTQYF. CDR3 DNA: TGTGCCTGGATTGTTTTTGGCGGGAGCACAGATACGCAGTATTTT.

The J gene is TRBJ2-2, the V gene TRBV7-9, with D uncertain. Germline V gene lookup returns CDR1 SEHNR and CDR2 FQNEAQ (reference sequence). Between the trimmed V and J ends, which lost 2 bases and 6 bases, there was a span of 7 bases. This CDR3 has 13 residues. CDR3 amino acids: CASSLPGPGELFF. DNA of the CDR3: TGTGCCAGCAGCTTACCCGGACCCGGGGAGCTGTTTTTT.

CDR3 nucleotide sequence: TGCGCCAGCAGCATCGCAGAGAACACCGGGGAGCTGTTTTTT. Translating it yields CASSIAENTGELFF. This chain connects TRBV5-1 to TRBJ2-2; unclear D gene. This CDR3 comprises 14 residues. Germline values: CDR1 SGHRS, CDR2 YFSETQ. Trimming cost V 4 bases and J 1 base, with 8 bases left between them.

The chain carries TRBV19 and TRBJ1-5, with a weak D call TRBD1 (6 bases). CDR3 size: 17 residues. Germline V lookup: CDR1 LNHDA, CDR2 SQIVND (reference sequence). The ends were cut back, 2 bases at V and 2 bases at J, with 16 bases in the middle. The CDR3, as DNA: TGTGCCAGTAGTATATTACAGGGCTCGGGTGGCAATCAGCCCCAGCATTTT. It codes for CASSILQGSGGNQPQHF.

The rearrangement uses TRBV29-1 and TRBJ1-1; D is undetermined. The V gene lost 2 bases and the J gene lost 5 bases, with 12 bases spanning the gap. The CDR3 length is 13 residues. Germline CDR1 and CDR2: SQVTM and ANQGSEA. The CDR3 region has the DNA TGCAGCGTTGAACGAGGGATTGGTACTGAAGCTTTCTTT. Amino acid sequence: CSVERGIGTEAFF.

This sequence joins TRBV7-9 and TRBJ2-1; TRBD1 agrees at 9 bases. In germline, CDR1 is SEHNR, CDR2 FQNEAQ (reference sequence). The CDR3 is made up of 15 amino acids. V was pared by 2 bases and J by 6 bases, with 5 bases of the junction left unmatched. The chain's CDR3 is CASSLRGQGSNEQFF. The DNA for the CDR3 is TGTGCCAGCAGCTTAAGAGGACAGGGGAGCAATGAGCAGTTCTTC.

The chain carries TRBV5-1 and TRBJ2-5, with D unresolved. Trimming cost V 0 bases and J 1 base, with 4 bases left between them. CDR3 size: 13 residues. Germline V gene lookup returns CDR1 SGHRS and CDR2 YFSETQ. CDR3 coding DNA: TGCGCCAGCAGCTTGGACTTCCAAGAGACCCAGTACTTC. Translated: CASSLDFQETQYF.

The CDR3 here is CASIQRTGELFF. The CDR3 DNA reads TGTGCCAGTATTCAGAGAACCGGGGAGCTGTTTTTT. The chain employs TRBV19 and TRBJ2-2; D remains unclear. CDR1 is LNHDA, CDR2 SQIVND, per germline (reference sequence). The CDR3 runs 12 residues. Trimming shortened V by 7 bases and J by 5 bases, and 8 bases separated the two germline ends.

The chain links TRBV28 to TRBJ1-2; weak D call: TRBD1 (6 bases). This CDR3 comprises 14 residues. V dropped 6 bases and J dropped 5 bases, with 16 bases sitting between them. Germline CDR1 is MDHEN and CDR2 is SYDVKM. In nucleotides, the CDR3 is TGTGCCAGCAGGGGGGCCATGGGGGCTTATGGCTACACCTTC. Residues: CASRGAMGAYGYTF.

The J gene is TRBJ2-5, the V gene TRBV27; D remains ambiguous. V dropped 5 bases and J dropped 1 base, with 17 bases sitting between them. The CDR3 is 16 amino acids. Germline V gene sequence: CDR1 MNHEY, CDR2 SMNVEV (reference sequence). This CDR3 reads CASSPMFGQSQETQYF. The CDR3 coding sequence is TGTGCCAGCAGTCCCATGTTCGGGCAGAGCCAAGAGACCCAGTACTTC.

This clone was picked up a small number of times. The chain recombines TRBV7-2 with TRBJ2-1, with a weak D call TRBD2 (6 bases). This CDR3 spans 17 amino acids. V shed 1 base and J shed 0 bases, with 13 bases lying between them. Germline CDR1 SGHTA, CDR2 FQGNSA. In nucleotides, the CDR3 is TGTGCCAGCAGCTTAGTAGGCGGGGCGAGCTCCTACAATGAGCAGTTCTTC. The encoded protein is CASSLVGGASSYNEQFF.

This chain uses TRBV4-1 with TRBJ2-1; 9 bases fit TRBD2. The V gene end was trimmed by 0 bases and the J gene end by 6 bases; junction bases not matched to a gene: 12. Germline values: CDR1 MGHRA, CDR2 YSYEKL. The CDR3 contains 18 residues. CDR3 DNA: TGCGCCAGCAGCCAAGATCCGGTGGGAGCGGGGGGCGGCAATGAGCAGTTCTTC. Translating gives CASSQDPVGAGGGNEQFF.

This chain links TRBV6-2 or TRBV6-3 with TRBJ2-4, with a weak D call TRBD1 (5 bases). CDR3 length: 18 amino acids. Germline CDR1 reads MNHEY; CDR2 reads SVGEGT. The V end was cut by 6 bases, the J end by 0 bases, with 21 bases between. Here the CDR3 DNA reads TGTGCCAGCAGCCCTATTGGGGCGCTGGGCATAGCCAAAAACATTCAGTACTTC. It translates to CASSPIGALGIAKNIQYF.

The V gene is TRBV28, the J gene TRBJ2-7, with D hard to call. The CDR3 spans 11 residues. The ends were cut back, 5 bases at V and 3 bases at J, with 5 bases in the middle. Germline values: CDR1 MDHEN, CDR2 SYDVKM. CDR3 in amino acids: CASSTLYEQYV. CDR3 nucleotides: TGTGCCAGCAGTACTCTCTACGAGCAGTACGTC.

The chain carries TRBV12-5 and TRBJ1-4, with D perhaps TRBD1 (5 bases). The CDR3 length is 14 residues. In germline, CDR1 is LGHNT, CDR2 FRNRAP. Trimming pared 4 bases from V and 8 bases from J, leaving 14 bases between. The CDR3 DNA is TGTGCTAGTGGTTGGGGGGGACTAGGAGAAAAACTGTTTTTT. As protein: CASGWGGLGEKLFF.

V is TRBV10-1 and J is TRBJ2-2, with 10 bases that match TRBD1. The CDR3 totals 16 residues. The germline V gene has CDR1 WNHNN and CDR2 SYGVQD (reference sequence). V trimming: 4 bases; J trimming: 5 bases; junction bases outside the gene matches: 7. Here the CDR3 reads CASSGIPGQGTGELFF. CDR3 DNA sequence: TGCGCCAGCAGTGGGATACCGGGACAGGGGACCGGGGAGCTGTTTTTT.

V usage is TRBV9 and J usage is TRBJ1-3, with 7 bases identical to TRBD1. Looked up from germline, CDR1 is SGDLS and CDR2 is YYNGEE. Unmatched junction bases numbered 10, after V lost 3 bases and J lost 4 bases. The CDR3 loop spans 16 amino acids. The CDR3 spells CASSEGTAKPGNTIYF. The DNA of the CDR3 is TGTGCCAGCAGCGAAGGGACAGCGAAGCCCGGAAACACCATATATTTT.